This TCR beta chain was sequenced in a study of shared clonotypes between healthy human individuals. Several immunoSEQ 96-well plates shared each subset's DNA, each plate a replicate. The replicate PCRs on unsorted PBMC were given about 300 ng DNA, which is about 27,000 T cell genomes. TCRdb keeps only in-frame clones here, not all; method: immunoSEQ multiplex PCR. The repertoire has about 480,000 clones, 75% to 80% of them found once; the top ten carry approximately 13%. About this clone: As yet, its antigen is unknown.

Regarding the study as a whole: Clonotype sharing among donors likely depends on sequencing depth.

This CDR3 has 14 amino acids. The ends were cut back, 6 bases at V and 3 bases at J, with 14 bases in the middle. Germline lookup yields CDR1 MDHEN and CDR2 SYDVKM. The donors were adults (healthy and HIV-negative) with no recent acute infections or vaccinations. The receptor's source is a woman in her forties in good health. Some clones in this sample may be carry-over from other donors' samples. The material sequenced was PBMCs. This chain connects TRBV28 to TRBJ2-5, with a possible D match to TRBD2 (6 bases). The CDR3 sequence: CASSPLASKETQYF. The CDR3, as DNA: TGTGCCAGCAGCCCGCTAGCGAGCAAAGAGACCCAGTACTTC.